Detailed here is one T cell receptor (beta chain). This sample was taken from a study of blood T cell repertoires in COVID-19. Across the study: Acute-phase and convalescent COVID-19 samples originated in the United States, Italy and Spain.

CDR1 SGHDT and CDR2 YYEEEE come from the germline V gene. This CDR3 region has 13 residues. Trimming pared 0 bases from V and 13 bases from J, leaving 17 bases between. Ages ranged from roughly 18 to 100 years, with residence in some 25 US areas. Each participant's cohort was designated according to participant-reported clinical history. Study processing details: Reference gene primer amplification in the assay estimated nucleated cell counts. Assay: immunoSEQ multiplex PCR; the TCRdb copy retains only in-frame clones and omits some. The V and J calls and clone size were taken over from that table, and D and trimming were inferred from the DNA. The data contain 160,000 or so clones, roughly 84% of them singletons.

The specimen was PBMCs or T cells enriched from blood (not recorded which). V is TRBV5-6 and J is TRBJ2-7; possibly TRBD2 for D (5 bases). The TCR sequence derives from a human donor with acute COVID-19. The donor label of this sample is uncertain. The CDR3 loop reads CASSLANTPRTYF. CDR3 sequence (DNA): TGTGCCAGCAGCTTGGCCAACACTCCTCGGACTTACTTC.